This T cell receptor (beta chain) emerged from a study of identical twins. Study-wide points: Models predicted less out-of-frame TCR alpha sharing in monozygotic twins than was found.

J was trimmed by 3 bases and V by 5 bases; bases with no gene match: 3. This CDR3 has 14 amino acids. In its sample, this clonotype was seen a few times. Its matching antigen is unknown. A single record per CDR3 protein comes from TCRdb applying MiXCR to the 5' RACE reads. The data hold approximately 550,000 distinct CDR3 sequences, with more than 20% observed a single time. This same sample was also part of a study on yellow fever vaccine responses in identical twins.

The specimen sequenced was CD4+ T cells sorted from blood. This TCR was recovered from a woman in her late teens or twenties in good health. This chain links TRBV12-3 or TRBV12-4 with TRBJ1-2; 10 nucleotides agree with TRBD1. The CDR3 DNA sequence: TGTGCCAGCAGTAGGGACAGGGGAGACTATGGCTACACCTTC. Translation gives CASSRDRGDYGYTF.